This is a list of T cell receptor beta chains from one sample in a study of blood T cell repertoires in COVID-19. The data were produced by immunoSEQ multiplex PCR, yet TCRdb's version contains in-frame clones alone and is incomplete. This table holds fewer than 85,000 clones, about 90% found once. The sample comprised peripheral blood. The receptors here all came from a human donor in a cohort sampled during active COVID-19. The CDR3 runs from the conserved cysteine through the conserved F or W. A D gene is named only where the DNA matches it firmly. For some rows the clone size is stated as once, few or many, or as a class when expanded; others skip it.

v_call	clone_size	j_call	d_call	cdr3_nt	cdr3_aa
TRBV9	NA	TRBJ2-7	TRBD1	TGTGCCAGCAGCGCCTTATTCACAGGGGTTGGGTCCGAGCAGTACTTC	CASSALFTGVGSEQYF
TRBV5-1	NA	TRBJ2-2	TRBD1	TGCGCCAGCAGCGTCCGACAGGGGCAGAACACCGGGGAGCTGTTTTTT	CASSVRQGQNTGELFF
TRBV2	NA	TRBJ2-7	NA	TGTGCCAGCAGCCGCGGGACTTTAAGCTCCTACGAGCAGTACTTC	CASSRGTLSSYEQYF
TRBV13	NA	TRBJ2-3	TRBD2	TGTGCCAGCAGCTTTGGGACTAGGGATCGGGATACGCAGTATTTT	CASSFGTRDRDTQYF
TRBV4-1	NA	TRBJ2-7	TRBD1	TGCGCCAGCTTGCCCCGGACAGGGCGCTACGAGCAGTACTTC	CASLPRTGRYEQYF
TRBV9	NA	TRBJ1-3	TRBD1	TGTGCCAGCAGCCCCAGGACAGGCGACTCTGGAAACACCATATATTTT	CASSPRTGDSGNTIYF
TRBV7-6	NA	TRBJ1-3	TRBD1	TGTGCCAGCAGCTTAGGGACAGGGGCTGGAAACACCATATATTTT	CASSLGTGAGNTIYF
TRBV28	NA	TRBJ1-4	TRBD1	TGTGCCAGCACCAGGACAGGGGTAGGGTCTGAAAAACTGTTTTTT	CASTRTGVGSEKLFF
TRBV6-6	NA	TRBJ2-5	TRBD1	TGTGCCAGCAGTCCACAGGGGGCGAATCCTGTGGCCCAAGAGACCCAGTACTTC	CASSPQGANPVAQETQYF
TRBV28	NA	TRBJ1-2	NA	TGTGCCAGCAGTTCCAACTCCGCGACTGCTTCCTATGGCTACACCTTC	CASSSNSATASYGYTF
TRBV9	once	TRBJ2-7	TRBD1	TGTGCCAGCAGCGAGACAGGGAGCTCCTACGAGCAGTACTTC	CASSETGSSYEQYF
TRBV6-5	once	TRBJ2-7	NA	TGTGCCAGCAGAGAGTCACAGGTGCAGTACTTC	CASRESQVQYF
TRBV9	NA	TRBJ2-7	TRBD1	TGTGCCAGCAGCACCTCCGGGACAGGTACCTACGAGCAGTACTTC	CASSTSGTGTYEQYF
TRBV5-1	NA	TRBJ2-7	TRBD1	TGCGCCAGCAGCTTAGGAAGACAGGGAGCTACCTACGAGCAGTACTTC	CASSLGRQGATYEQYF
TRBV27	NA	TRBJ2-7	TRBD1	TGTGCCAGCAGTTTATATGAAGGGGGCGACTTCTTTGTCGAGCAGTACTTC	CASSLYEGGDFFVEQYF
TRBV3-1/TRBV3-2	NA	TRBJ2-1	TRBD2	TGTGCCAGCAGCCAAGCAAGGACTAGCGGGTTCAGCTCCTACAATGAGCAGTTCTTC	CASSQARTSGFSSYNEQFF
TRBV9	NA	TRBJ1-2	TRBD1	TGTGCCAGCAGCCCTCGGACAGGGAACTATGGCTACACCTTC	CASSPRTGNYGYTF
TRBV30	NA	TRBJ1-6	NA	TGTGCCTGGAGTGTCCCCGGGATGGGTTCACCCCTCCACTTT	CAWSVPGMGSPLHF
TRBV2	once	TRBJ1-4	NA	TGTGCCAGCGACCGAGGGAGGGTGGATGAAAAACTGTTTTTT	CASDRGRVDEKLFF
TRBV7-8	few	TRBJ1-2	TRBD1	TGTGCCAGCAGCTTATATCGGGGGGGGCACAGGGGCAACTATGGCTACACCTTC	CASSLYRGGHRGNYGYTF
TRBV7-9	NA	TRBJ1-3	TRBD1	TGTGCCAGCAGCCCCCAAGACAGGGTGAATCCTCGAAACACCATATATTTT	CASSPQDRVNPRNTIYF
TRBV5-1	NA	TRBJ1-1	NA	TGCGCCAGCAGCATCGGGGGTCCTGAAGCTTTCTTT	CASSIGGPEAFF
TRBV9	NA	TRBJ2-7	TRBD1	TGTGCCAGCAGCCCAGGGACAGGCTCCTACGAGCAGTACTTC	CASSPGTGSYEQYF
TRBV6-2/TRBV6-3	once	TRBJ1-5	NA	TGTGCCAGCAGTTACTCGAGAGGTTATAGCAATCAGCCCCAGCATTTT	CASSYSRGYSNQPQHF
TRBV12-3/TRBV12-4	NA	TRBJ1-2	NA	TGTGCCAGCAGTTTCTCGGGGGTGAGAGGCTACACCTTC	CASSFSGVRGYTF
TRBV13	NA	TRBJ1-2	NA	TGTGCCAGCAGCGCCGCCACACCGTGGCTCTATGGCTACACCTTC	CASSAATPWLYGYTF
TRBV4-1	NA	TRBJ2-7	TRBD2	TGCGCCAGCAGCCAAGGAAGGCCGGGACTAGCCGCCTACGAGCAGTACTTC	CASSQGRPGLAAYEQYF
TRBV15	NA	TRBJ2-1	TRBD2	TGTGCCACCAGCAGAGATCGTCGGCTAGCGGGGGTCGATGAGCAGTTCTTC	CATSRDRRLAGVDEQFF
TRBV27	NA	TRBJ1-2	TRBD1	TGTGCCAGCAGAAACACCGGGACAGGGGGCGAGGGTGGCTACACCTTC	CASRNTGTGGEGGYTF
TRBV28	NA	TRBJ1-5	NA	TGTGCCAGCAGTGCAAACGACAGAAAAGGGCAGCCCCAGCATTTT	CASSANDRKGQPQHF
TRBV5-1	few	TRBJ2-7	NA	TGCGCCAGCAGCTTGTCAGGAGGAGACTACGAGCAGTACTTC	CASSLSGGDYEQYF
TRBV27	once	TRBJ1-2	NA	TGTGCCAGCAGTTTGGGCGCGGGGCTTAACTATGGCTACACCTTC	CASSLGAGLNYGYTF
TRBV6-6	NA	TRBJ1-4	TRBD1	TGTGCCAGCAGTTACTCGACAGGGGGTAATGAAAAACTGTTTTTT	CASSYSTGGNEKLFF
TRBV7-2	NA	TRBJ2-7	NA	TGTGCCAGCAGCTTCGGGACTGTCCTCTACGAGCAGTACTTC	CASSFGTVLYEQYF
TRBV20-1	NA	TRBJ2-7	TRBD1	TGCAGTGCTAGTAGCCGGACAGGGGGCTACGAGCAGTACTTC	CSASSRTGGYEQYF
TRBV6-2/TRBV6-3	NA	TRBJ1-2	NA	TGTGCCAGCAGTTCACAGGGTTATGGCTACACCTTC	CASSSQGYGYTF
TRBV4-1	NA	TRBJ2-7	TRBD2	TGCGCCAGCAGCCAGAGACTAGCGGGGGTGAGCTCCTACGAGCAGTACTTC	CASSQRLAGVSSYEQYF
TRBV9	NA	TRBJ2-7	NA	TGTGCCAGCAGCGTAGGGGACACGGACTCCTACGAGCAGTACTTC	CASSVGDTDSYEQYF